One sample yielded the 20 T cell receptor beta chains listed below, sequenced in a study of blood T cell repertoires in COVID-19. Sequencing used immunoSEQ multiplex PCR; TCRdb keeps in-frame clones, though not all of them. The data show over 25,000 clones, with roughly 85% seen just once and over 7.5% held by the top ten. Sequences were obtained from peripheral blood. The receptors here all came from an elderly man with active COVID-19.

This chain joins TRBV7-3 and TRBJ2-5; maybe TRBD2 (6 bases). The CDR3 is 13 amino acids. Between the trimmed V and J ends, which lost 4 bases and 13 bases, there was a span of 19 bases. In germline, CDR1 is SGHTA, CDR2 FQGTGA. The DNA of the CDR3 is TGTGCCAGCAGCTCCGGGGGAACGGGAAATCTGTACTTC. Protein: CASSSGGTGNLYF.

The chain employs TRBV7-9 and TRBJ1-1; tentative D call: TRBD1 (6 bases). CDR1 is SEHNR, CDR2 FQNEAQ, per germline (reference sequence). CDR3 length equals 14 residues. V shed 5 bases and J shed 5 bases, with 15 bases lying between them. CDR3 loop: CASSNWGGGTEAFF. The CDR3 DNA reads TGTGCCAGCAGCAACTGGGGGGGCGGAACTGAAGCTTTCTTT. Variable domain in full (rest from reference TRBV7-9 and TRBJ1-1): DTGVSQNPRHKITKRGQNVTFRCDPISEHNRLYWYRQTLGQGPEFLTYFQNEAQLEKSRLLSDRFSAERPKGSFSTLEIQRTEQGDSAMYLCASSNWGGGTEAFFGQGTRLTVV.

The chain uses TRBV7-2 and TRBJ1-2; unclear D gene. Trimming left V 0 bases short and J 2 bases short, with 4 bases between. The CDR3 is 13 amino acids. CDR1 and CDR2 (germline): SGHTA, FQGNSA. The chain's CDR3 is CASSLAGNYGYTF. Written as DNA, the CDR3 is TGTGCCAGCAGCTTAGCCGGGAACTATGGCTACACCTTC.

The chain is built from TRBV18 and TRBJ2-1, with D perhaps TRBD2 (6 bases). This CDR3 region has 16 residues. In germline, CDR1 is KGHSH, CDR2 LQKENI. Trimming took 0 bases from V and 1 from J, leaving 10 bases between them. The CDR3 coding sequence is TGTGCCAGCTCACCACCTGGGGGACTGTCCTACAATGAGCAGTTCTTC. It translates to CASSPPGGLSYNEQFF.

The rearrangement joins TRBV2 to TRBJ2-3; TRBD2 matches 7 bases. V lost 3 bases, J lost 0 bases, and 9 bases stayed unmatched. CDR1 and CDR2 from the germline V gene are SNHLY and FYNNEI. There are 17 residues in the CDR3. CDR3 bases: TGTGCCAGCAGTGAGGATGTGGCTAGCGGTAGCACAGATACGCAGTATTTT. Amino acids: CASSEDVASGSTDTQYF.

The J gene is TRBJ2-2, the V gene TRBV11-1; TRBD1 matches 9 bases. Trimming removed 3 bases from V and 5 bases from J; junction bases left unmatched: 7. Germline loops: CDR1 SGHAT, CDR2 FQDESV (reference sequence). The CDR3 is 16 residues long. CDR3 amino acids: CASSLNRGRETGELFF. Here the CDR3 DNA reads TGTGCCAGCAGCTTGAACAGGGGGCGAGAGACCGGGGAGCTGTTTTTT.

The CDR3 sequence is CASSDRVPAEAFF. The CDR3 DNA reads TGTGCCAGCAGTGACAGGGTTCCCGCTGAAGCTTTCTTT. This sequence joins TRBV6-1 and TRBJ1-1; weak D call: TRBD1 (5 bases). CDR3 length: 13 residues. Trimming took off 3 bases at V and 6 bases at J, with 11 bases between the two ends. Germline V gene sequence: CDR1 MNHNS, CDR2 SASEGT.

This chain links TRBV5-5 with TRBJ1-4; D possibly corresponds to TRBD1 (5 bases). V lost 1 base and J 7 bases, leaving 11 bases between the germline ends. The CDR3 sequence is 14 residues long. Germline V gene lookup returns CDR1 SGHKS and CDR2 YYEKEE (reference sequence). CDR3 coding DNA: TGTGCCAGCAGCTTGCTAGGGGAAAGTGAAAAACTGTTTTTT. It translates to CASSLLGESEKLFF.

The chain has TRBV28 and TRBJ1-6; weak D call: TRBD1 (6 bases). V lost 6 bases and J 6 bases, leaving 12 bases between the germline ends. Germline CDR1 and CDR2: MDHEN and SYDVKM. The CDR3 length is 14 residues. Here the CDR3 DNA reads TGTGCCAGCAGAACCGAAGGGGGTAATTCACCCCTCCACTTT. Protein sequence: CASRTEGGNSPLHF.

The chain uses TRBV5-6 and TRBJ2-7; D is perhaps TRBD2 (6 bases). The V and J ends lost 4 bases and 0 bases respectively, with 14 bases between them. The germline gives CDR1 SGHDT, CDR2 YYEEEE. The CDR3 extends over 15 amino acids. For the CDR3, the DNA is TGTGCCAGCAGCAACGGGAGAGGGGCCTCCTACGAGCAGTACTTC. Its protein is CASSNGRGASYEQYF.

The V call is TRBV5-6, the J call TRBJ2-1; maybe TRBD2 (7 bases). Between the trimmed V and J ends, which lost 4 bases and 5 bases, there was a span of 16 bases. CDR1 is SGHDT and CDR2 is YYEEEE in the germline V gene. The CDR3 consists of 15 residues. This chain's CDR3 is CASSQLGGPHNEQFF. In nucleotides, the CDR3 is TGTGCCAGCAGCCAGTTGGGGGGGCCCCACAATGAGCAGTTCTTC.

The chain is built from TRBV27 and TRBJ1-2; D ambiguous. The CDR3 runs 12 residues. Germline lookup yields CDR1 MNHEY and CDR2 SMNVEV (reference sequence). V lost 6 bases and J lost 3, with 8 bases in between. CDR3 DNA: TGTGCCAGCAGGGCAGAGGACTATGGCTACACCTTC. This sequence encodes CASRAEDYGYTF.

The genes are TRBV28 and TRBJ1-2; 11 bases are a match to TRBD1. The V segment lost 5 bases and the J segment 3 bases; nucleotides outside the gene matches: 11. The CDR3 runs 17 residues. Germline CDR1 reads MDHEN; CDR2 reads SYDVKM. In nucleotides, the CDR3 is TGTGCCAGCAGTCCATCATACCCGGGACAGGGGGACTATGGCTACACCTTC. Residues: CASSPSYPGQGDYGYTF.

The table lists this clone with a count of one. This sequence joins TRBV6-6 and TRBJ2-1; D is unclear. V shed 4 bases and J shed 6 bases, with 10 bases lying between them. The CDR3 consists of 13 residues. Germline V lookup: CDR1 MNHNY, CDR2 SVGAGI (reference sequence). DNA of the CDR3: TGTGCCAGCAGTTCCGCGAATAGCAATGAGCAGTTCTTC. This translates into CASSSANSNEQFF.

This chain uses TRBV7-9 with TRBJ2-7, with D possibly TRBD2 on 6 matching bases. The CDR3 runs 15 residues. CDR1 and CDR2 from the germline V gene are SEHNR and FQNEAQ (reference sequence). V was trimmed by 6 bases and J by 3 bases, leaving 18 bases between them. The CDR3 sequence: CASSKGDGSGYEQYF. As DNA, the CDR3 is TGTGCCAGCAGTAAGGGAGACGGTAGCGGCTACGAGCAGTACTTC.

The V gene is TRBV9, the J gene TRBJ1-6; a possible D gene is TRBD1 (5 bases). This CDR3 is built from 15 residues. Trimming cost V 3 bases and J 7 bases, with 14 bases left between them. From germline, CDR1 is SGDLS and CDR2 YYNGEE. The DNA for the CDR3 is TGTGCCAGCAGCGCACCGGGACGGGAGAATTCACCCCTCCACTTT. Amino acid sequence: CASSAPGRENSPLHF.

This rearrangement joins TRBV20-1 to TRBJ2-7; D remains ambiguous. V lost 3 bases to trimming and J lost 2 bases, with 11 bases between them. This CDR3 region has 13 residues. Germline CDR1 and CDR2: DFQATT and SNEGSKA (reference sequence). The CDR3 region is CSASLGLAYEQYF. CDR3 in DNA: TGCAGTGCTAGTCTTGGCCTAGCCTACGAGCAGTACTTC.

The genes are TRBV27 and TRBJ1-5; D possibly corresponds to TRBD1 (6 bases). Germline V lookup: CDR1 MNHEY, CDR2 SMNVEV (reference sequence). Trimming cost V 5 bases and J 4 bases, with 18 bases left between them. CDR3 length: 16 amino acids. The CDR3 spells CASSGVQGVPNQPQHF. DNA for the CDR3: TGTGCCAGCAGTGGGGTACAGGGAGTGCCTAATCAGCCCCAGCATTTT.

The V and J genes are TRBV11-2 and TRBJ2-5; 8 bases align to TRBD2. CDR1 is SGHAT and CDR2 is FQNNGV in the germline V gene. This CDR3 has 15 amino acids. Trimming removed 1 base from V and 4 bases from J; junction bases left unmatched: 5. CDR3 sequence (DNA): TGTGCCAGCAGCTTAGTAGGTAGCGGGGCAGAGACCCAGTACTTC. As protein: CASSLVGSGAETQYF.

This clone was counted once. The CDR3 here is CASSLGHRQGQGANVLTF. The DNA of the CDR3 is TGTGCCAGCAGCTTAGGGCACCGACAGGGGCAAGGGGCCAACGTCCTGACTTTC. The V gene is TRBV5-4, the J gene TRBJ2-6, with TRBD1 identical over 8 bases. This CDR3 contains 18 residues. CDR1 is SGHNT, CDR2 YYREEE, per germline (reference sequence). The V segment lost 2 bases and the J segment 4 bases; nucleotides outside the gene matches: 11.